The clone carrying this TCR beta chain was observed a handful of times. What it recognizes is unknown. The V gene lost 5 bases and the J gene lost 9 bases, with 13 bases spanning the gap. There are 12 residues in the CDR3. Germline values: CDR1 MGHDK, CDR2 SYGVNS. The sample comes from a study of T cell repertoires in cytomegalovirus infection. The wider study: Public TCR beta signatures indicated both CMV infection and matching HLA type. Study observations and caveats: HLA-C-restricted CMV-specific TCR beta clonotypes prevailed in the ex vivo response.

One entry per CDR3 protein, called by TCRdb with MiXCR from the reads. The table records under 150,000 distinct CDR3 sequences, more than 7% of them present only once. The sequenced sample was PBMCs. The J gene is TRBJ1-2, the V gene TRBV25-1; maybe TRBD1 (6 bases). This TCR was recovered from a human donor in good health (CMV status not recorded). Some clones in this sample may be carry-over from other donors' samples. In DNA form, the CDR3 reads TGTGCCAGCAGTTTAGGGGACAACCGCTACACCTTC. This sequence encodes CASSLGDNRYTF.